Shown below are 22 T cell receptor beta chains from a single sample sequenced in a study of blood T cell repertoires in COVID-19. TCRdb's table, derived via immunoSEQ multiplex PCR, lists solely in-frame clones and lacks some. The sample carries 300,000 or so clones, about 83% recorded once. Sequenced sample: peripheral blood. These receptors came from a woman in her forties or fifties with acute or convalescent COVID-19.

The CDR3 protein is CASSQDPDRADYNEKLFF. DNA for the CDR3: TGTGCCAGCAGCCAAGATCCCGACAGGGCCGACTATAATGAAAAACTGTTTTTT. The J gene is TRBJ1-4, the V gene TRBV3-1 (or the pseudogene TRBV3-2); 7 nucleotides line up with TRBD1. The V and J ends lost 0 bases and 4 bases, in that order; junction bases with no gene match: 11. The CDR3 runs 18 residues. From germline, CDR1 is LGHDT and CDR2 YNNKEL (reference sequence).

The CDR3 DNA sequence: TGTGCCAGTAGTTCACAGGGGGACTACCACGACTATGGCTACACCTTC. Translated, it gives CASSSQGDYHDYGYTF. The V gene is TRBV19, the J gene TRBJ1-2; 8 nucleotides agree with TRBD1. V was clipped by 5 bases and J by 3 bases; unmatched bases: 11. Looked up from germline, CDR1 is LNHDA and CDR2 is SQIVND (reference sequence). The CDR3 length is 16 residues.

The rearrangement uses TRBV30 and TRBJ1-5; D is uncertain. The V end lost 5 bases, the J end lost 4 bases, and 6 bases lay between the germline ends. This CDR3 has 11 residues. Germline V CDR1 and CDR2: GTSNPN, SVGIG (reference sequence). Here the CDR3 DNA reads TGTGCCTGGGGCTCGAATCAGCCCCAGCATTTT. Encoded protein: CAWGSNQPQHF.

The DNA of the CDR3 is TGTGCCACCAGTGACCCACGACAGAGCTCCTACAATGAGCAGTTCTTC. Amino acids: CATSDPRQSSYNEQFF. The V gene is TRBV24-1, the J gene TRBJ2-1; D perhaps matches TRBD1 (5 bases). CDR3 length equals 16 residues. The ends were cut back, 4 bases at V and 0 bases at J, with 12 bases in the middle. From germline, CDR1 is KGHDR and CDR2 SFDVKD.

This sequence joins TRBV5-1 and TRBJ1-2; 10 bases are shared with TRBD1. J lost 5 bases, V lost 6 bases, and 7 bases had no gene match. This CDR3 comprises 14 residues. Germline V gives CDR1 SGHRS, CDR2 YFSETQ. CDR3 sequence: CASNPTGGSYGYTF. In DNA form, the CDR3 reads TGCGCCAGCAATCCGACAGGGGGCTCGTATGGCTACACCTTC. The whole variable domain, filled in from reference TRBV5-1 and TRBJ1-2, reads KAGVTQTPRYLIKTRGQQVTLSCSPISGHRSVSWYQQTPGQGLQFLFEYFSETQRNKGNFPGRFSGRQFSNSRSEMNVSTLELGDSALYLCASNPTGGSYGYTFGSGTRLTVV.

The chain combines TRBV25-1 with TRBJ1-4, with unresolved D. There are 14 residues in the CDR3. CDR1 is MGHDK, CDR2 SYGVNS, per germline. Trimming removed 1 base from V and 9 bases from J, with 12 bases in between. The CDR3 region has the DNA TGTGCCAGCAGTGAATCGGTAGGCGGAAAAAAACTGTTTTTT. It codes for CASSESVGGKKLFF.

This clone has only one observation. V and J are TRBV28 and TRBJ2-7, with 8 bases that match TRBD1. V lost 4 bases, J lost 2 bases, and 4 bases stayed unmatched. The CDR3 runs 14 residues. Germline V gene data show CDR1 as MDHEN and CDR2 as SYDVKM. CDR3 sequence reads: CASSSQQGAYEQYV. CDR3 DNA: TGTGCCAGCAGTTCCCAACAGGGGGCCTACGAGCAGTACGTC.

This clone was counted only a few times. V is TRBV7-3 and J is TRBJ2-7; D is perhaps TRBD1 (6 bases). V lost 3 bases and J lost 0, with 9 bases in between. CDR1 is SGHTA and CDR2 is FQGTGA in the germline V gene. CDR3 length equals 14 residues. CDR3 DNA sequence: TGTGCCAGCAGCTTCGGACAGCCCTCCTACGAGCAGTACTTC. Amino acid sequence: CASSFGQPSYEQYF.

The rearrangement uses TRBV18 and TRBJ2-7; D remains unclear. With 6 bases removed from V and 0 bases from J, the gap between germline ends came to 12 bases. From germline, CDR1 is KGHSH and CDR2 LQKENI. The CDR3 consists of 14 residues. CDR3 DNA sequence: TGTGCCAGCTCCCCCTCGGAGAACTCCTACGAGCAGTACGTC. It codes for CASSPSENSYEQYV.

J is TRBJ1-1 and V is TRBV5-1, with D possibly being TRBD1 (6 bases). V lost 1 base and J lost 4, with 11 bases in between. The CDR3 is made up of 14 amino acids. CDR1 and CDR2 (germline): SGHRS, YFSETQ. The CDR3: CASSLNRVVTEAFF. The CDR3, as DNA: TGCGCCAGCAGCTTGAACAGGGTGGTCACTGAAGCTTTCTTT.

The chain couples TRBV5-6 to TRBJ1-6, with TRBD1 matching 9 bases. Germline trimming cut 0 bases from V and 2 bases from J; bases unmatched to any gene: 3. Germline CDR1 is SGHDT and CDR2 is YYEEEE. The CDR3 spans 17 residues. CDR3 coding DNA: TGTGCCAGCAGCTTGGCGGGACAGGGCGCCTATAATTCACCCCTCCACTTT. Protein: CASSLAGQGAYNSPLHF.

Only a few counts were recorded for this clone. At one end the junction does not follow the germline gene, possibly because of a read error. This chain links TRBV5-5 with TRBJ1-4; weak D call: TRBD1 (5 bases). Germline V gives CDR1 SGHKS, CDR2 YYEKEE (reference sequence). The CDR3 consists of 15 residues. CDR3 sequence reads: CASSSPGQGREKLFF. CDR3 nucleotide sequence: TGTGCCAGCAGCTCCCCAGGCCAGGGAAGAGAAAAATTGTTTTTT.

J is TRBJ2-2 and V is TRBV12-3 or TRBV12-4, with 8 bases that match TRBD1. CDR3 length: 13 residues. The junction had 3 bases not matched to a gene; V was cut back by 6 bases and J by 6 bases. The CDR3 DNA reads TGTGCCAGCAGACCGACAGGGGCCGGGGAGCTGTTTTTT. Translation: CASRPTGAGELFF.

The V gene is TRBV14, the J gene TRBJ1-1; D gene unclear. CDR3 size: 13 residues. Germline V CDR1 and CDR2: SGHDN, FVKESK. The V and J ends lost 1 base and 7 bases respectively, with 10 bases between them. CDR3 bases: TGTGCCAGCAGCCAAGTGTCCCGGGGTGAAGCTTTCTTT. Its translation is CASSQVSRGEAFF. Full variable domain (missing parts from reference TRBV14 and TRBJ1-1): EAGVTQFPSHSVIEKGQTVTLRCDPISGHDNLYWYRRVMGKEIKFLLHFVKESKQDESGMPNNRFLAERTGGTYSTLKVQPAELEDSGVYFCASSQVSRGEAFFGQGTRLTVV.

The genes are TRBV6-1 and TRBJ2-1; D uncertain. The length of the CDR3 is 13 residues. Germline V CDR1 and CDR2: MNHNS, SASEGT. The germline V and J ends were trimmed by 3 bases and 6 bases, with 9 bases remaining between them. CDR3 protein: CASSDAEVNEQFF. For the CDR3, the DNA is TGTGCCAGCAGTGATGCAGAAGTCAATGAGCAGTTCTTC.

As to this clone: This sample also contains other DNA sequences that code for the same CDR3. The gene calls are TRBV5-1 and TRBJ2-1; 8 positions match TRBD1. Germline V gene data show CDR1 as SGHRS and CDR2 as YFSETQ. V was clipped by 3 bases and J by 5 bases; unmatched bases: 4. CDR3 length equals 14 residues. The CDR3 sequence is CASSSGQGHNEQFF. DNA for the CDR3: TGCGCCAGCAGCTCCGGACAGGGCCACAATGAGCAGTTCTTC. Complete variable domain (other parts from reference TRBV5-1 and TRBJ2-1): KAGVTQTPRYLIKTRGQQVTLSCSPISGHRSVSWYQQTPGQGLQFLFEYFSETQRNKGNFPGRFSGRQFSNSRSEMNVSTLELGDSALYLCASSSGQGHNEQFFGPGTRLTVL.

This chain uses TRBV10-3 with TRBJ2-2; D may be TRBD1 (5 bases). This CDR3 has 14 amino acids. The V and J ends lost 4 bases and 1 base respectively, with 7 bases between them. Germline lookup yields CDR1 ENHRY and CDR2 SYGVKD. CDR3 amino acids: CAISARENTGELFF. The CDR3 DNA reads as TGTGCCATCAGTGCCAGGGAGAACACCGGGGAGCTGTTTTTT.

CDR3 sequence: CASSPRLAGNYNEQFF. CDR3 nucleotide sequence: TGTGCCAGCAGTCCCCGACTAGCGGGGAACTACAATGAGCAGTTCTTC. The chain uses TRBV27 and TRBJ2-1, with 11 bases identical to TRBD2. The V segment lost 5 bases and the J segment 3 bases; nucleotides outside the gene matches: 6. The CDR3 runs to 16 residues. CDR1 is MNHEY, CDR2 SMNVEV, per germline (reference sequence).

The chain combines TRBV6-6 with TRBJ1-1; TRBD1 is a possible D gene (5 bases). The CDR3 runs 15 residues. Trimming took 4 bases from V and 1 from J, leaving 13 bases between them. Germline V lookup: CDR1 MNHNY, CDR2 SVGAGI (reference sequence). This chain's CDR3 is CASSSLRGRNTEAFF. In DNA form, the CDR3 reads TGTGCCAGCAGTTCTCTTAGGGGCCGGAACACTGAAGCTTTCTTT.

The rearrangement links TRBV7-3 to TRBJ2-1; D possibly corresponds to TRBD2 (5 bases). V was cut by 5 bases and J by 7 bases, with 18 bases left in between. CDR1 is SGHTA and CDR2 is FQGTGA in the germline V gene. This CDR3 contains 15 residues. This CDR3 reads CASSIEGSPGNEQFF. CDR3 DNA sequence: TGTGCCAGCAGCATAGAGGGCTCCCCGGGGAATGAGCAGTTCTTC.

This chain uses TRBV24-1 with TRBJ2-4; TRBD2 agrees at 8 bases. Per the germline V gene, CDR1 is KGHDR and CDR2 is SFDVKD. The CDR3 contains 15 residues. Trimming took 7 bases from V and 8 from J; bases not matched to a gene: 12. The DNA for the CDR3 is TGTGCCACCAGCAGCGGGGGTAGCTTTCGAGACATTCAGTACTTC. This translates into CATSSGGSFRDIQYF.

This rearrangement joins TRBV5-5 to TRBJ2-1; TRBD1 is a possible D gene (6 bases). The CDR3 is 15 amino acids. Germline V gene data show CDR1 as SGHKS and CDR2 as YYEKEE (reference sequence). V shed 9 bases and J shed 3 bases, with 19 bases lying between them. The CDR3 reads CATATQGPSYNEQFF. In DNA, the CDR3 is TGTGCCACCGCGACCCAGGGGCCTAGCTACAATGAGCAGTTCTTC.